The rows below give T cell receptor beta chains drawn from one sample of a study of T-cell reconstitution after alpha-beta-depleted transplantation in children. TCRdb independently ran MiXCR on the PCR reads; one entry per CDR3 protein. This sample carries a few hundred thousand distinct CDR3 sequences, 9.7% of them seen once, and the ten largest clones take about 4.9%. This sample comprised PBMCs from the stem cell graft donor, obtained from the stem cell graft. The receptors stem from a human donor who donated a stem cell graft to a child with SCID. The CDR3 runs from the conserved cysteine through the conserved F or W. Fields, in order: D gene, clone size, J gene, V gene, CDR3 DNA, CDR3 protein. The D gene is left open where the match is weak. Expanded clones are given a class, and other clones once, few, many or no size at all.

-	many	TRBJ1-1	TRBV12-3/TRBV12-4	TGTGCCAGCAGTTTCCAGGGACCGCTTGCTTTCTTT	CASSFQGPLAFF
-	many	TRBJ1-1	TRBV12-3/TRBV12-4	TGTGCCTTGATAAGGCGGGGTCGAGGTACTGAAGCTTTCTTT	CALIRRGRGTEAFF
TRBD1	many	TRBJ2-7	TRBV3-1	TGTGCCAGCAGCCAAGATCCAGGGACAGGGGACGAGCAGTACTTC	CASSQDPGTGDEQYF
TRBD1	few	TRBJ2-5	TRBV13	TGTGCCAGCAGCTTAGGAGACAGGGGATCAGAGACCCAGTACTTC	CASSLGDRGSETQYF
-	many	TRBJ2-5	TRBV7-9	TGTGCCAGCAGCCAAAAAGGCACGACAGTCCGCTACTTC	CASSQKGTTVRYF
-	many	TRBJ2-1	TRBV3-1	TGTGCCAGCAGCCGCCTGGCGGGGGCCTCCTACAATGAGCAGTTCTTC	CASSRLAGASYNEQFF
-	many	TRBJ2-3	TRBV28	TGTGCCAGCACCCTGTCAGATACGCAGTATTTT	CASTLSDTQYF
-	many	TRBJ1-1	TRBV5-1	TGCGCCAGCAGCTCCCAGTCTGGGGACACTGAAGCTTTCTTT	CASSSQSGDTEAFF
TRBD1	many	TRBJ1-5	TRBV5-5	TGTGCCAGCAGCTTTCAAATTCCGGACAGGGGTAATCAGCCCCAGCATTTT	CASSFQIPDRGNQPQHF
-	many	TRBJ2-5	TRBV18	TGTGCCAGCTCACCATCGGTTATAGAGACCCAGTACTTC	CASSPSVIETQYF
-	many	TRBJ2-1	TRBV10-2	TGCGCCAGCAGTGAGCAATACAACAATGAGCAGTTCTTC	CASSEQYNNEQFF
TRBD1	many	TRBJ1-2	TRBV18	TGTGCCAGCTCCTCGGGACAGGCCCTCTATGGCTACACCTTC	CASSSGQALYGYTF
-	-	TRBJ2-4	TRBV20-1	TGCAGTGCTAGATCAGGTGGACCTATCTTAGCCAAAAACATTCAGTACTTC	CSARSGGPILAKNIQYF
-	many	TRBJ2-1	TRBV20-1	TGCAGTGCAAAGACGAGGACAGCTAGCTCCTACAATGAGCAGTTCTTC	CSAKTRTASSYNEQFF
TRBD1	many	TRBJ1-2	TRBV7-2	TGTGCCAGCAGCCCAGGGGGAGCTCTGTATGGCTACACCTTC	CASSPGGALYGYTF
TRBD2	many	TRBJ2-3	TRBV6-2/TRBV6-3	TGTGCCAGCAGTTCTCTTTCCCTAGCGGACAGCACAGATACGCAGTATTTT	CASSSLSLADSTDTQYF
TRBD1	many	TRBJ2-7	TRBV10-3	TGTGCCATCAGTGAAGGGACAGGGGGCTACGAGCAGTACTTC	CAISEGTGGYEQYF
TRBD2	many	TRBJ2-2	TRBV12-3/TRBV12-4	TGTGCCAGCACCCCGGGAGGGGGTGCCGGGGAGCTGTTTTTT	CASTPGGGAGELFF
-	many	TRBJ2-3	TRBV4-3	TGCGCCAGCAGCCAAATTATACTAGATACGCAGTATTTT	CASSQIILDTQYF
TRBD1	many	TRBJ1-2	TRBV4-2	TGTGCCAGCAGCCAAGAAGCGGGACAGCTCTATGGCTACACCTTC	CASSQEAGQLYGYTF
TRBD1	many	TRBJ1-5	TRBV15	TGTGCCACCAGCTCACGACAGGGGGCAGATCCGCCCCAGCATTTT	CATSSRQGADPPQHF
-	many	TRBJ2-5	TRBV5-1	TGCGCCAGCAGATTGAATACGGCGTCTACCTGGGAGACCCAGTACTTC	CASRLNTASTWETQYF
TRBD1	many	TRBJ1-1	TRBV10-3	TGTGCCATCAGTGGACAGGGTTCGGACACTGAAGCTTTCTTT	CAISGQGSDTEAFF
TRBD2	many	TRBJ2-5	TRBV27	TGTGCCAGCAGTAGGATAATTAGGAGCGGGGGGGACCAAGAGACCCAGTACTTC	CASSRIIRSGGDQETQYF
-	many	TRBJ1-2	TRBV15	TGTGCCACCAGCCGGCCACAGGCTTCCCTCTATGGCTACACCTTC	CATSRPQASLYGYTF
-	many	TRBJ2-2	TRBV5-1	TGCGCCAGCAGCTTCATGATGAACACCGGGGAGCTGTTTTTT	CASSFMMNTGELFF
-	many	TRBJ1-1	TRBV20-1	TGCAGTGCAGGGGGGACCTCGCTGGACACTGAAGCTTTCTTT	CSAGGTSLDTEAFF
TRBD2	many	TRBJ2-1	TRBV29-1	TGCAGCGTTCGACTAGCGGGGGGGTACTACAATGAGCAGTTCTTC	CSVRLAGGYYNEQFF
TRBD1	many	TRBJ1-6	TRBV6-5	TGTGCCAGCAGTTACTGGGCAGGGGGATATAATTCACCCCTCCACTTT	CASSYWAGGYNSPLHF
TRBD1	-	TRBJ1-1	TRBV27	TGTGCCAGCAGTTTGAACAGGGGGGGGATGGATACTGAAGCTTTCTTT	CASSLNRGGMDTEAFF
-	many	TRBJ1-1	TRBV5-1	TGCGCCAGCAGCTCAACTGGAAGGAGCGCTGAAGCTTTCTTT	CASSSTGRSAEAFF
-	many	TRBJ1-2	TRBV7-9	TGTGCCAGCAGCGCCACAGGTTCCCTGCTAAACTATGGCTACACCTTC	CASSATGSLLNYGYTF
TRBD1	many	TRBJ1-2	TRBV5-1	TGCGCCAGCAGCTTGGAGGACAGGACCGGCTACACCTTC	CASSLEDRTGYTF
-	many	TRBJ1-3	TRBV18	TGTGCCAGCTCACTGAGGGCGGACCGCGCCTACTCTGGAAACACCATATATTTT	CASSLRADRAYSGNTIYF
-	few	TRBJ2-1	TRBV24-1	TGTGCCACCAGTGATTACACAGGGTCCAATGAGCAGTTCTTC	CATSDYTGSNEQFF
-	many	TRBJ2-2	TRBV5-1	TGCGCCAGCAGATCTAGAGAAAATGCGAACACCGGGGAGCTGTTTTTT	CASRSRENANTGELFF
-	many	TRBJ2-1	TRBV5-1	TGCGCCAGCAGCCTTGGTATAACTAGCTCCTACAATGAGCAGTTCTTC	CASSLGITSSYNEQFF
-	few	TRBJ2-5	TRBV6-2/TRBV6-3	TGTGCCAGCAGTTCGGCAGGAGACGCAGAGACCCAGTACTTC	CASSSAGDAETQYF
TRBD1	-	TRBJ2-7	TRBV14	TGTGCCAGCAGCTCCCTGGACAGGGTCGCCTACGAGCAGTACTTC	CASSSLDRVAYEQYF
-	many	TRBJ2-1	TRBV7-2	TGTGCCAGCAGCTTAGTTCGGGCCTCCTACAATGAGCAGTTCTTC	CASSLVRASYNEQFF
TRBD1	many	TRBJ2-3	TRBV20-1	TGCAGTGCTAGGTCAGGGGGTGAAAAGACAGATACGCAGTATTTT	CSARSGGEKTDTQYF
-	-	TRBJ1-1	TRBV20-1	TGCAGTGCTAGCTTTGGTGCTTTCTTT	CSASFGAFF
-	many	TRBJ2-3	TRBV6-5	TGTGCCAGCAGTTACTTGGGGACCCGACAGCGGGCAGATACGCAGTATTTT	CASSYLGTRQRADTQYF
-	many	TRBJ1-2	TRBV3-1	TGTGCCAGCAGCCCTTCCGGGACATTAGGAGTTGGTGGCTACACCTTC	CASSPSGTLGVGGYTF
TRBD1	many	TRBJ1-2	TRBV5-1	TGCGCCAGCAGCTCCGGAGGACAGGGATATGGCTACACCTTC	CASSSGGQGYGYTF
-	many	TRBJ1-2	TRBV7-9	TGTGCCAGCAGCCAAACCACCAGCGTCTCGTCCTATGGCTACACCTTC	CASSQTTSVSSYGYTF
-	many	TRBJ1-2	TRBV20-1	TGCAGTGCTAGTGGTGGGGGGCAAGGCTACACCTTC	CSASGGGQGYTF
TRBD1	many	TRBJ1-2	TRBV4-2	TGTGCCAGCAGCCAGACCGGGACAGGGCAAGGGTACACCTTC	CASSQTGTGQGYTF
-	few	TRBJ1-1	TRBV18	TGTGCCAGCTCACCACCGGGAGGATTGGGGCCGTCGAACACTGAAGCTTTCTTT	CASSPPGGLGPSNTEAFF
-	many	TRBJ1-2	TRBV4-2	TGTGCCAGCAGCCAAGATGCCGCAGGGGCTAACTATGGCTACACCTTC	CASSQDAAGANYGYTF
-	many	TRBJ1-3	TRBV19	TGTGCCAGTAGTACGACCCGACAGGCCTCTGGAAACACCATATATTTT	CASSTTRQASGNTIYF
TRBD2	many	TRBJ2-5	TRBV5-1	TGCGCCAGCGGATTAACCGGGACTAGCGAAGAGACCCAGTACTTC	CASGLTGTSEETQYF
TRBD1	many	TRBJ1-5	TRBV3-1	TGTGCCAGCAGCCAACTCCCGGGACAGGGTCAGCCCCAGCATTTT	CASSQLPGQGQPQHF
-	many	TRBJ2-5	TRBV12-3/TRBV12-4	TGTGCCAGCAGTACCCAATCAGGGGTGGAGACCCAGTACTTC	CASSTQSGVETQYF
-	many	TRBJ2-7	TRBV6-1	TGTGCCAGCGGGCGGACTATAACCTACGAGCAGTACTTC	CASGRTITYEQYF